These 25 T cell receptor beta chains were all obtained from the same sample, sequenced in a study of shared clonotypes between healthy human individuals (dated by TCRdb to 2018 to 2020). Libraries were made using the immunoSEQ multiplex PCR assay. TCRdb obtained this table from immuneACCESS and retained in-frame rearrangements with V and J assigned. These tables miss some clones; where compared with another copy, unresolved V genes account for less than half of the shortfall, and the remainder is unexplained. In all, the sample holds 600,000 to 750,000 clones, and less than 95% of those were seen once. In total, the top ten clones hold roughly 36% of the sample. Material for sequencing was memory CD8+ T cells from PBMCs. The intended sense of this specimen's cell subset or site label: CD45RO+ cells pooled with CCR7-negative TemRA cells. The source is a man aged 18 to 30 in good health. Some clones in this sample may be carry-over from other donors' samples.

For this clone: Other DNA sequences in this sample translate to the same CDR3. The chain carries TRBV27 and TRBJ2-2; D is undetermined. The CDR3 totals 14 residues. Germline loops: CDR1 MNHEY, CDR2 SMNVEV (reference sequence). V was pared by 4 bases and J by 4 bases, with 10 bases between. The CDR3 spells CASSSTGGTGELFF. The CDR3 nucleotides are TGTGCCAGCAGTTCCACCGGTGGCACCGGGGAGCTGTTTTTT.

This chain uses TRBV12-5 with TRBJ2-1, with 8 bases matching TRBD2. V gave up 2 bases and J gave up 3 bases; unmatched junction bases: 6. Germline values: CDR1 LGHNT, CDR2 FRNRAP. This CDR3 is built from 16 residues. This chain's CDR3 is CASGLYGRALYNEQFF. For the CDR3, the DNA is TGTGCTAGTGGTTTGTACGGGAGGGCCCTCTACAATGAGCAGTTCTTC.

The rearrangement joins TRBV7-2 to TRBJ2-3, with D possibly being TRBD1 or TRBD2 (5 bases each). Deletions cut 8 bases from V and 2 bases from J, with 17 bases between. This CDR3 has 15 residues. Per germline, CDR1 SGHTA and CDR2 FQGNSA. CDR3 in DNA: TGTGCCAGCCACCGGGGCTTCACAGTCACAGATACGCAGTATTTT. Its protein product is CASHRGFTVTDTQYF.

In its sample, this clone was seen once. V and J are TRBV5-6 and TRBJ2-5, with 10 bases identical to TRBD1. The end of the DNA is better explained by TRBJ2-7, so the J call may be wrong. Germline CDR1 and CDR2: SGHDT and YYEEEE. The CDR3 has 15 residues. The CDR3 loop is CASSFGTGAIYEQYF. CDR3 nucleotide sequence: TGTGCCAGCAGCTTCGGGACAGGGGCAATCTACGAGCAGTACTTC.

The chain has TRBV4-1 and TRBJ2-7; TRBD2 matches at 8 bases. The CDR3 spans 14 residues. CDR1 is MGHRA, CDR2 YSYEKL, per germline. With 4 bases clipped from V and 5 bases from J, the junction kept 7 bases outside the gene matches. The CDR3 loop is CASSLLGLGNEQYF. CDR3 coding DNA: TGCGCCAGCAGCCTATTGGGACTAGGGAACGAGCAGTACTTC.

This chain connects TRBV9 to TRBJ2-2; tentative D call: TRBD1 (5 bases). The germline CDR1 and CDR2 sequences are SGDLS and YYNGEE. Trimming removed 3 bases at V and 5 bases at J, with 20 bases between. The CDR3 contains 17 residues. The CDR3 nucleotides are TGTGCCAGCAGCGAACCTACGGACACAAAACAAACCGGGGAGCTGTTTTTT. Encoded protein: CASSEPTDTKQTGELFF.

This clone was seen only once. The genes are TRBV13 and TRBJ2-1; 12 nucleotides agree with TRBD2. The CDR3 is 16 amino acids. The V gene's germline CDR1 is PRHDT and CDR2 FYEKMQ (reference sequence). J gave up 7 bases and V 5 bases, and 9 bases lay outside the gene matches. CDR3 loop: CASSRWTSGNGNEQFF. The CDR3 DNA is TGTGCCAGCAGCCGCTGGACTAGCGGGAATGGTAATGAGCAGTTCTTC.

The V and J genes are TRBV5-6 and TRBJ2-7, with 8 positions matching TRBD2. From germline, CDR1 is SGHDT and CDR2 YYEEEE. After removal of 4 bases from V and 7 bases from J, the junction contained 13 bases not matched to a gene. This CDR3 region has 15 residues. CDR3 in DNA: TGTGCCAGCAGCCCAGGGACTAGGGGGTGGCAGGAGCAGTACTTC. It encodes CASSPGTRGWQEQYF. Together with reference TRBV5-6 and TRBJ2-7, the CDR3 gives the full variable domain: DAGVTQSPTHLIKTRGQQVTLRCSPKSGHDTVSWYQQALGQGPQFIFQYYEEEERQRGNFPDRFSGHQFPNYSSELNVNALLLGDSALYLCASSPGTRGWQEQYFGPGTRLTVT.

The chain recombines TRBV7-6 with TRBJ2-5; D is uncertain. The CDR3 consists of 13 residues. Germline V gene sequence: CDR1 SGHVS, CDR2 FNYEAQ. V gave up 7 bases and J gave up 1 base, with 10 bases separating them. Here the CDR3 DNA reads TGTGCCAGCAACCTCCAGCCCCAAGAGACCCAGTACTTC. Residues: CASNLQPQETQYF.

This sequence joins TRBV29-1 and TRBJ2-7; a possible D gene is TRBD1 (6 bases). Trimming shortened V by 7 bases and J by 5 bases, and 24 bases separated the two germline ends. The CDR3 runs to 15 residues. The germline V gene encodes CDR1 SQVTM and CDR2 ANQGSEA. DNA for the CDR3: TGCAGCGGTCTCGACAGGAATCAAATCAGCCACGAGCAGTACTTC. This sequence encodes CSGLDRNQISHEQYF.

This chain connects TRBV28 to TRBJ2-7; 7 bases match TRBD1. The CDR3 runs to 14 residues. Germline lookup yields CDR1 MDHEN and CDR2 SYDVKM. V shed 2 bases and J 4 bases; nucleotides not matched to a gene: 5. The CDR3 protein is CASSLIGTAYEQYF. As DNA, the CDR3 is TGTGCCAGCAGTTTAATAGGGACAGCATACGAGCAGTACTTC.

In regard to this clone: The sample holds other DNA sequences that translate to the same CDR3. V and J are TRBV9 and TRBJ1-4; D is unclear. Between the trimmed V and J ends, which lost 1 base and 0 bases, there was a span of 7 bases. The CDR3 totals 15 residues. Per germline, CDR1 SGDLS and CDR2 YYNGEE. In DNA, the CDR3 is TGTGCCAGCAGCGTAACGGGTGCAACTAATGAAAAACTGTTTTTT. Its protein is CASSVTGATNEKLFF.

The rearrangement joins TRBV27 to TRBJ2-7; 9 bases map to TRBD1. The V gene end was trimmed by 0 bases and the J gene end by 7 bases; junction bases not matched to a gene: 13. The CDR3 runs to 17 residues. Germline V gives CDR1 MNHEY, CDR2 SMNVEV (reference sequence). The CDR3 loop reads CASSLSGTGRADLEQYF. The CDR3, as DNA: TGTGCCAGCAGTTTATCCGGGACAGGGCGGGCCGACCTGGAGCAGTACTTC.

The chain links TRBV11-2 to TRBJ2-1, with TRBD2 matching 8 bases. V lost 6 bases, J lost 0 bases, and 7 bases stayed unmatched. The CDR3 is made up of 16 amino acids. Germline CDR1 SGHAT, CDR2 FQNNGV. CDR3 nucleotide sequence: TGTGCCAGCAGTTTGGCGGGGGGTTCCTCCTACAATGAGCAGTTCTTC. This codes for CASSLAGGSSYNEQFF.

The chain recombines TRBV4-3 with TRBJ2-7, with D maybe TRBD2 (6 bases). Germline V gene data show CDR1 as LGHNA and CDR2 as YSLEER. This CDR3 contains 16 residues. Trimming took 7 bases from V and 1 from J, leaving 20 bases between them. The CDR3: CASTPTRGSGSYEQYF. The CDR3 DNA follows: TGCGCCAGCACCCCCACTCGGGGTAGCGGTTCCTACGAGCAGTACTTC.

The chain is built from TRBV29-1 and TRBJ1-1, with D possibly being TRBD1 (6 bases). Looked up from germline, CDR1 is SQVTM and CDR2 is ANQGSEA. V was clipped by 5 bases and J by 6 bases, with 13 bases between them. The length of the CDR3 is 12 residues. The CDR3 loop is CSVRGGPPEAFF. The CDR3 DNA sequence: TGCAGCGTTCGAGGGGGGCCACCTGAAGCTTTCTTT.

V gene TRBV28 combines with J gene TRBJ1-6; 8 bases agree with TRBD1. The junction had 12 bases not matched to a gene; V was cut back by 10 bases and J by 7 bases. The germline V gene has CDR1 MDHEN and CDR2 SYDVKM. The CDR3 has 15 amino acids. CDR3 in amino acids: CAIRPQRTGNSPLHF. In DNA form, the CDR3 reads TGTGCCATACGGCCCCAGCGGACAGGGAATTCACCCCTCCACTTT.

V usage is TRBV29-1 and J usage is TRBJ2-7; weak D call: TRBD2 (5 bases). The CDR3 has 15 residues. Germline V gene lookup returns CDR1 SQVTM and CDR2 ANQGSEA. V lost 2 bases and J lost 0, with 14 bases in between. In DNA form, the CDR3 reads TGCAGCGTTGAAATAAGTGAGGGTTCCTCCTACGAGCAGTACTTC. As protein: CSVEISEGSSYEQYF.

The rearrangement links TRBV2 to TRBJ2-1; 12 nucleotides line up with TRBD2. With 6 bases clipped from V and 1 base from J, the junction kept 13 bases outside the gene matches. The CDR3 is made up of 19 amino acids. Germline loops: CDR1 SNHLY, CDR2 FYNNEI. CDR3 nucleotides: TGTGCCAGCAGGGACGATGGACTAGCGGGAAGGGTATCCTACAATGAGCAGTTCTTC. It is translated as CASRDDGLAGRVSYNEQFF.

Comment on this clone: A junction end diverges from the germline sequence, so it may reflect a read error. The chain recombines TRBV7-8 with TRBJ2-7, with TRBD2 matching 8 bases. There are 12 residues in the CDR3. Germline CDR1 and CDR2: SGHVS and FQNEAQ. The CDR3 is CASSLAGWEQYF. In DNA, the CDR3 is TGTGCCAGCAGCCTAGCGGGCTGGGAGCAGTACTTC.

The chain has TRBV5-6 and TRBJ1-2, with TRBD1 as a possible D gene (5 bases). The CDR3 is 16 amino acids. Germline CDR1 and CDR2: SGHDT and YYEEEE. Trimming removed 3 bases from V and 5 bases from J, with 20 bases in between. The CDR3 DNA follows: TGTGCCAGCAGCTACCAACCTGGGGGGTCTTATTATGGCTACACCTTC. It translates to CASSYQPGGSYYGYTF. Drawing the rest from reference TRBV5-6 and TRBJ1-2, the complete variable domain is DAGVTQSPTHLIKTRGQQVTLRCSPKSGHDTVSWYQQALGQGPQFIFQYYEEEERQRGNFPDRFSGHQFPNYSSELNVNALLLGDSALYLCASSYQPGGSYYGYTFGSGTRLTVV.

The chain uses TRBV18 and TRBJ2-7; 7 bases line up with TRBD1. Germline-derived CDR1 and CDR2 are KGHSH and LQKENI. Unmatched junction bases numbered 4, after V lost 3 bases and J lost 5 bases. There are 13 residues in the CDR3. CDR3 DNA: TGTGCCAGCTCACCCGGACAGGCCAACGAGCAGTACTTC. Protein sequence: CASSPGQANEQYF.

The J gene is TRBJ1-2, the V gene TRBV18; 7 bases fit TRBD1. The CDR3 extends over 15 amino acids. The V gene end was trimmed by 0 bases and the J gene end by 2 bases; junction bases not matched to a gene: 3. Germline V CDR1 and CDR2: KGHSH, LQKENI. DNA for the CDR3: TGTGCCAGCTCACCACCCGGGACAGCAAACTATGGCTACACCTTC. Translation: CASSPPGTANYGYTF.

The chain links TRBV11-2 to TRBJ2-7; D gene ambiguous. Trimming took off 5 bases at V and 6 bases at J, with 8 bases between the two ends. Germline CDR1 is SGHAT and CDR2 is FQNNGV. This CDR3 comprises 11 residues. This CDR3 is CASSVPPEQYF. In DNA, the CDR3 is TGTGCCAGCAGCGTCCCCCCCGAGCAGTACTTC.

The chain has TRBV2 and TRBJ1-5; 9 nucleotides agree with TRBD1. The V gene's germline CDR1 is SNHLY and CDR2 FYNNEI. Losses at the gene ends were 5 bases for V and 7 bases for J; bases not matched to a gene: 9. The CDR3 contains 15 residues. The CDR3 coding sequence is TGTGCCAGCAGTATCCGGGACAGGGTGAGGCAGCCCCAGCATTTT. Encoded protein: CASSIRDRVRQPQHF.